The subject of this entry is one T cell receptor beta chain. The data were taken from a study of blood T cell repertoires in COVID-19. Turning to the study itself: Researchers got acute and convalescent COVID-19 samples from the United States, Italy and Spain. Sources were T cells, B-cell-depleted T cells, or PBMCs; the material itself was cDNA or gDNA.

As originally analysed: Reference gene primer amplification gave nucleated cell count estimates. Sequencing was performed with immunoSEQ multiplex PCR; in TCRdb, only in-frame clones are kept and a portion is missing. The V and J calls and clone size are taken from that table; D and trimming were inferred from the DNA. The profile shows fewer than 85,000 clones, over 70% of them singletons. The CDR3 sequence is 17 residues long. What was sequenced was peripheral blood. This sequence originates from a man aged 50 to 60 with active COVID-19. This sequence joins TRBV21-1 and TRBJ1-3; whether TRBD1, the table's D call, matches the DNA was not checked. TRBV21-1 is a pseudogene locus. The CDR3 is CASSKTGTGGIGNTIYF. The CDR3 DNA reads as TGTGCCAGCAGCAAAACCGGGACAGGGGGCATCGGAAACACCATATATTTT.